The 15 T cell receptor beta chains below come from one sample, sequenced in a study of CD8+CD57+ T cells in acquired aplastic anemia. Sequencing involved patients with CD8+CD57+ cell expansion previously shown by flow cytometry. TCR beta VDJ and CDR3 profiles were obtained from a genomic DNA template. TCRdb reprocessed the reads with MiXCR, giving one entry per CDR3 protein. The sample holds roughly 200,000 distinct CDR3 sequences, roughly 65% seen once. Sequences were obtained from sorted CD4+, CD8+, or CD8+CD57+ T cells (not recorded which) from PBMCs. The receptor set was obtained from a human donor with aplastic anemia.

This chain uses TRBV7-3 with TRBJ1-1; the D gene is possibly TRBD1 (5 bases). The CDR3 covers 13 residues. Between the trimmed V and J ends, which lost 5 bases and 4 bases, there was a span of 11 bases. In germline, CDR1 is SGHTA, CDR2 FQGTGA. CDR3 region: CASSRVQGTEAFF. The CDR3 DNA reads TGTGCCAGCAGCCGAGTGCAGGGCACTGAAGCTTTCTTT.

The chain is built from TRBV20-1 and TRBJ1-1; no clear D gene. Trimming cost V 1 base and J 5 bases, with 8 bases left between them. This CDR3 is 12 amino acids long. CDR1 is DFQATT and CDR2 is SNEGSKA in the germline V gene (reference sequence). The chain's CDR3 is CSARGNGTEAFF. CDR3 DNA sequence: TGCAGTGCTAGAGGAAACGGGACTGAAGCTTTCTTT.

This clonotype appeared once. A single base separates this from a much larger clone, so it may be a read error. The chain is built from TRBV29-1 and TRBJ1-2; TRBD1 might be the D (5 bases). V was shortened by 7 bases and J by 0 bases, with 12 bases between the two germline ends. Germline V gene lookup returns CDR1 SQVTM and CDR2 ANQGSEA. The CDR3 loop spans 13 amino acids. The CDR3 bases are TGCAGCGCTGAGGGGCCAGCTAACTATGGCTACACCTTC. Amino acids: CSAEGPANYGYTF.

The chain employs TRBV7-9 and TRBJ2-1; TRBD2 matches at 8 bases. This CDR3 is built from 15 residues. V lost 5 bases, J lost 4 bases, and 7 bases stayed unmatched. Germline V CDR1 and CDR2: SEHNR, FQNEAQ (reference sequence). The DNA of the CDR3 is TGTGCCAGCAGCCAAGGTAGCGGGGCTTACAATGAGCAGTTCTTC. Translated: CASSQGSGAYNEQFF.

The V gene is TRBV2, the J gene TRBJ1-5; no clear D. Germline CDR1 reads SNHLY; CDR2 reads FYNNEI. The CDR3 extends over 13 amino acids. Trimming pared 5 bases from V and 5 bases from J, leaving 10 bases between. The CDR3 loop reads CASSRDWDQPQHF. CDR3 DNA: TGTGCCAGCAGTCGGGATTGGGATCAGCCCCAGCATTTT.

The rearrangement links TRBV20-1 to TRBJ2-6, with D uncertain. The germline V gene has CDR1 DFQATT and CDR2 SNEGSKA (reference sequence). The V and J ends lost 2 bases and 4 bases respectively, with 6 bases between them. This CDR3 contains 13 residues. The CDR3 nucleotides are TGCAGTGCTAGACGTACCGGGGCCAACGTCCTGACTTTC. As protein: CSARRTGANVLTF.

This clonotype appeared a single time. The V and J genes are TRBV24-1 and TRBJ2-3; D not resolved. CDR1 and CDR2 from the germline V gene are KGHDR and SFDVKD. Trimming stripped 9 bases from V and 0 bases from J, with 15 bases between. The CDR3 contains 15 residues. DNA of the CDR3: TGTGCCACCGAAGGCTCCCATTCTAGCACAGATACGCAGTATTTT. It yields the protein CATEGSHSSTDTQYF.

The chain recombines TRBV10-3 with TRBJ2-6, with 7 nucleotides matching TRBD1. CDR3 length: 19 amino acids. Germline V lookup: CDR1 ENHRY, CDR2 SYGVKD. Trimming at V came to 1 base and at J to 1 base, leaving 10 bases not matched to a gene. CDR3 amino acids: CAISEYGSGGRSGANVLTF. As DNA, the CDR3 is TGTGCCATCAGTGAGTACGGGTCAGGGGGACGATCTGGGGCCAACGTCCTGACTTTC.

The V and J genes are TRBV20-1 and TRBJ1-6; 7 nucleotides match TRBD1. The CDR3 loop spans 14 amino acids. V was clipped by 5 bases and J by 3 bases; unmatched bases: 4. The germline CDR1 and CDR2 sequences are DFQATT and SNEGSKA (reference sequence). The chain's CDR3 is CSARGTVYNSPLHF. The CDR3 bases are TGCAGTGCTCGGGGGACAGTCTATAATTCACCCCTCCACTTT.

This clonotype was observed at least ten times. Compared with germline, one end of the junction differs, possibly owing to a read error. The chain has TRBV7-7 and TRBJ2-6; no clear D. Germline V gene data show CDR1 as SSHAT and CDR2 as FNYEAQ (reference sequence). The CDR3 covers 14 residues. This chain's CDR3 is CASSLVRPIYVLTF. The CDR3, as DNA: TGTGCTAGCAGCTTAGTTCGACCCATATACGTCCTGACTTTC. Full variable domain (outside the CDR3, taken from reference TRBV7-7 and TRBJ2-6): GAGVSQSPRYKVTKRGQDVTLRCDPISSHATLYWYQQALGQGPEFLTYFNYEAQPDKSGLPSDRFSAERPEGSISTLTIQRTEQRDSAMYRCASSLVRPIYVLTFGAGSRLTVL.

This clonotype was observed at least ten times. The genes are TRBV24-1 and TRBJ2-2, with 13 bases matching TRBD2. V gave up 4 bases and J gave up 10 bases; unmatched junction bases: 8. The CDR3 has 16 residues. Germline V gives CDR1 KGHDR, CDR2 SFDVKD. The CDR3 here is CATSDLGLAGAAELFF. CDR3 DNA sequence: TGTGCCACCAGTGACCTCGGACTAGCGGGGGCAGCGGAGCTGTTTTTT.

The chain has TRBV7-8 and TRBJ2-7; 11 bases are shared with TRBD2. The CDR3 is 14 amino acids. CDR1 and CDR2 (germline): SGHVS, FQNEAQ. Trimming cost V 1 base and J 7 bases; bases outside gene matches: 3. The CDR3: CASSLVASGREQYF. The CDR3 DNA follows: TGTGCCAGCAGCTTAGTTGCTAGCGGGAGGGAGCAGTACTTC.

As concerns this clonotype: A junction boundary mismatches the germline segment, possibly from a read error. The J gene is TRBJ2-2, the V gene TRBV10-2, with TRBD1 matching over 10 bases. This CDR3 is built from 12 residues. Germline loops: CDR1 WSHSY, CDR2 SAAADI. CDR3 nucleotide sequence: TGCGCCAGCAGTGAAAGGACAGGGGGGCTGTTTTTT. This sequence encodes CASSERTGGLFF.

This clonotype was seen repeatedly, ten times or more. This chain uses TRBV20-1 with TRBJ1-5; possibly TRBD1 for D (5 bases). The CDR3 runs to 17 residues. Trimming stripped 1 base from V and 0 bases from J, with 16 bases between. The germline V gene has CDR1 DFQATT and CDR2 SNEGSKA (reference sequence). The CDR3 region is CSARVIGTPNSNQPQHF. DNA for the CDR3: TGCAGTGCTAGAGTTATCGGGACCCCGAATAGCAATCAGCCCCAGCATTTT.

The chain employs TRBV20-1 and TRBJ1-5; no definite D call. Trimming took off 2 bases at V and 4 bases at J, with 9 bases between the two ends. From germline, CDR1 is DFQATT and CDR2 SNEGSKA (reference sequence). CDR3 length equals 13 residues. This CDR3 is CSARRQVNQPQHF. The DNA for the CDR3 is TGCAGTGCTAGAAGGCAAGTAAATCAGCCCCAGCATTTT.